This T cell receptor (beta chain) comes out of a study of post-analysis software for immune sequencing data. For the study at large: Relapsing-remitting, secondary progressive and progressive-relapsing multiple sclerosis were all included among the disease courses. Points from the study as a whole: Co-batched samples clustered tightly together by F measure. Patients had higher frequencies than controls of roughly 5 TRBV segments, including TRBV5-6, TRBV5-1 and TRBV20-1. Patients with multiple sclerosis recorded significantly lower normalized Chao1 diversity than controls, the study found.

A note on this clonotype: Its matching antigen is unknown.

Researchers reported that TCR beta cDNA libraries carried unique molecular identifiers. About 500,000 cDNA molecules were obtained per 1 to 10 million input T cells. A single record per CDR3 protein comes from TCRdb applying MiXCR to the PCR reads. The profile shows about half a million distinct CDR3 sequences, approximately 46% of them singletons. Germline V lookup: CDR1 SGHVS, CDR2 FQNEAQ. CDR3 length: 17 residues. The ends lost 2 bases at V and 0 bases at J; junction bases unmatched: 6. Material: blood. The TCR comes from a girl aged 10 to 17 with multiple sclerosis. The rearrangement uses TRBV7-8 and TRBJ2-3; 9 bases map to TRBD2. The CDR3 DNA sequence: TGTGCCAGCAGCTTACCTAGCGGGGATCAAAGCACAGATACGCAGTATTTT. It is translated as CASSLPSGDQSTDTQYF.